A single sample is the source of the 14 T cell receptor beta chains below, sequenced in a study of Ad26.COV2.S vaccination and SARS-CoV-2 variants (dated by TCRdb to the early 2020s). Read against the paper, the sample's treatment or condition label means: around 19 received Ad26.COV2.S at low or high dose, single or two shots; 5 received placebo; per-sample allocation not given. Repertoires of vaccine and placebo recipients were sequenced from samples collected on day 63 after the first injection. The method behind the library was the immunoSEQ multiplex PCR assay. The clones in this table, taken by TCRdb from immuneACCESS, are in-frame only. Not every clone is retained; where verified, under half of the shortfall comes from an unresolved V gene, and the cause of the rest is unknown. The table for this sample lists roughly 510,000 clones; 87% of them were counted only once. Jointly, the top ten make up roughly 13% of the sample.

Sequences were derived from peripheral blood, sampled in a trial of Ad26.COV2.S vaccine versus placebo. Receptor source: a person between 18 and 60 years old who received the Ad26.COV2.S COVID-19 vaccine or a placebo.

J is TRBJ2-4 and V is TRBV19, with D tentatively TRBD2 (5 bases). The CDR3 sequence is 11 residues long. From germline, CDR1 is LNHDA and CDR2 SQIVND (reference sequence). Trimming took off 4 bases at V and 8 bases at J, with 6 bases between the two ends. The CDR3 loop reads CASSSGYIQYF. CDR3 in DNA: TGTGCCAGTAGTAGCGGGTACATTCAGTACTTC.

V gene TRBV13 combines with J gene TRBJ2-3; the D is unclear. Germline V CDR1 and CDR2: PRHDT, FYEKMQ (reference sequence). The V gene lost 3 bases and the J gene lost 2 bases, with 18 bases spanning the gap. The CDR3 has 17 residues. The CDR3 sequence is CASSLRAPQLATDTQYF. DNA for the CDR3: TGTGCCAGCAGCTTGCGAGCCCCGCAGTTAGCCACAGATACGCAGTATTTT.

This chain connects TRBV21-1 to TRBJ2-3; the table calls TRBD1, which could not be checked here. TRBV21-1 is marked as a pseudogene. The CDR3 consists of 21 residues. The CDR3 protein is CASSKARVTHKPGASTDTQYF. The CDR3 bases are TGTGCCAGCAGCAAAGCGCGCGTAACTCATAAACCAGGGGCTAGCACAGATACGCAGTATTTT.

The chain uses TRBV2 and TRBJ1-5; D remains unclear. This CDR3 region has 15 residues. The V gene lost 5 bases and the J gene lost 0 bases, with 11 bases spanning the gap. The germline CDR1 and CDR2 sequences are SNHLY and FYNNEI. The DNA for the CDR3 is TGTGCCAGCAGTACAGAGAAATATAGCAATCAGCCCCAGCATTTT. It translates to CASSTEKYSNQPQHF.

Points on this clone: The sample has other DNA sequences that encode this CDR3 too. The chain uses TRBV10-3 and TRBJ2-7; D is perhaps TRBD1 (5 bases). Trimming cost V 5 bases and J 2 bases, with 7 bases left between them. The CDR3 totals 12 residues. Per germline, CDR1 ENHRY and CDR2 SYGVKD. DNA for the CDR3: TGTGCCATCAGTTTGACAGCCTACGAGCAGTACTTC. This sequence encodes CAISLTAYEQYF.

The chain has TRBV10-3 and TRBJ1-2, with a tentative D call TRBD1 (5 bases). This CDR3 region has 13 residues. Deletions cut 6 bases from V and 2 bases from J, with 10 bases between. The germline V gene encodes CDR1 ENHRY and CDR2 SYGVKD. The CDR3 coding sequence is TGTGCCATCAGGATGGACACCAACTATGGCTACACCTTC. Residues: CAIRMDTNYGYTF.

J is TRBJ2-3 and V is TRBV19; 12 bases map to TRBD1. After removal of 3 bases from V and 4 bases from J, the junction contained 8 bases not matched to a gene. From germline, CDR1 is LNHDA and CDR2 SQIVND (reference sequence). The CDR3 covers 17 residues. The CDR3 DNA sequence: TGTGCCAGTAGTATTCTTCCGGGACAGGGGGCCTCAGATACGCAGTATTTT. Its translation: CASSILPGQGASDTQYF.

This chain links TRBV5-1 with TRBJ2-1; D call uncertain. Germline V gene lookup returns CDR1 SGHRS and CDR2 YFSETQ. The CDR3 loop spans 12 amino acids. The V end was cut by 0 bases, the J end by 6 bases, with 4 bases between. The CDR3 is CASSLDLNEQFF. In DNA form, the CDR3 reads TGCGCCAGCAGCTTGGATCTCAATGAGCAGTTCTTC.

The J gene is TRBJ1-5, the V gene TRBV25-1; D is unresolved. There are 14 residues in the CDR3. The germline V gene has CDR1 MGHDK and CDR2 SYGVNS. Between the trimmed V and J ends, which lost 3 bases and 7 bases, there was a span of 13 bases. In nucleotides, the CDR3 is TGTGCCAGCAGTGAGCTCACGTCTTGGCAGCCCCAGCATTTT. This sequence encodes CASSELTSWQPQHF. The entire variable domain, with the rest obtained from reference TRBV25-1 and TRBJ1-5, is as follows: EADIYQTPRYLVIGTGKKITLECSQTMGHDKMYWYQQDPGMELHLIHYSYGVNSTEKGDLSSESTVSRIRTEHFPLTLESARPSHTSQYLCASSELTSWQPQHFGDGTRLSIL.

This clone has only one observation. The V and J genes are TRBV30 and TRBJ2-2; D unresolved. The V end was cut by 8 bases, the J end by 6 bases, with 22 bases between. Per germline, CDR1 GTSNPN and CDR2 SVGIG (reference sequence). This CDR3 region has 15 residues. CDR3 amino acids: CATSPERGLAGELFF. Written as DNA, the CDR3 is TGTGCCACAAGCCCCGAGCGAGGCTTGGCCGGGGAGCTGTTTTTT.

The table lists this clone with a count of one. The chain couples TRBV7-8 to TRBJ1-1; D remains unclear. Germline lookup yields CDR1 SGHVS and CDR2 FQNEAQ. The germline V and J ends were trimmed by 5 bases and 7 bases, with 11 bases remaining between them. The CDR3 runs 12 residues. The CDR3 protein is CASSPSGGEAFF. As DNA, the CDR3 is TGTGCCAGCAGCCCGTCCGGCGGTGAAGCTTTCTTT. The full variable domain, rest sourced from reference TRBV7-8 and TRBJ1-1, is GAGVSQSPRYKVAKRGQDVALRCDPISGHVSLFWYQQALGQGPEFLTYFQNEAQLDKSGLPSDRFFAERPEGSVSTLKIQRTQQEDSAVYLCASSPSGGEAFFGQGTRLTVV.

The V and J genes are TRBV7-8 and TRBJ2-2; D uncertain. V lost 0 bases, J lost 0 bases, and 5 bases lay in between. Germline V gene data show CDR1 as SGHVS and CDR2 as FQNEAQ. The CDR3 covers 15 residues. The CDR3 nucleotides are TGTGCCAGCAGCTTAGCAGGTTCGAACACCGGGGAGCTGTTTTTT. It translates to CASSLAGSNTGELFF.

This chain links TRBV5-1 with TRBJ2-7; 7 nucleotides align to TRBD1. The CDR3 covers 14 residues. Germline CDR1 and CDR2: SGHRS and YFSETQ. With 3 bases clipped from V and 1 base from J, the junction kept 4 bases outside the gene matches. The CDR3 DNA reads TGCGCCAGCAGCTCACTGGGACAGTCCTACGAGCAGTACTTC. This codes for CASSSLGQSYEQYF.

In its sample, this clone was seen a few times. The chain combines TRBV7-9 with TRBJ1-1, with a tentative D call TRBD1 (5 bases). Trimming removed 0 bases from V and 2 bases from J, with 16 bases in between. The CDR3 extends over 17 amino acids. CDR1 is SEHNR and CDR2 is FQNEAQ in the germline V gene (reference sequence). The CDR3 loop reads CASSLASGWGFNTEAFF. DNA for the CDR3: TGTGCCAGCAGCTTAGCGAGCGGGTGGGGGTTCAACACTGAAGCTTTCTTT.